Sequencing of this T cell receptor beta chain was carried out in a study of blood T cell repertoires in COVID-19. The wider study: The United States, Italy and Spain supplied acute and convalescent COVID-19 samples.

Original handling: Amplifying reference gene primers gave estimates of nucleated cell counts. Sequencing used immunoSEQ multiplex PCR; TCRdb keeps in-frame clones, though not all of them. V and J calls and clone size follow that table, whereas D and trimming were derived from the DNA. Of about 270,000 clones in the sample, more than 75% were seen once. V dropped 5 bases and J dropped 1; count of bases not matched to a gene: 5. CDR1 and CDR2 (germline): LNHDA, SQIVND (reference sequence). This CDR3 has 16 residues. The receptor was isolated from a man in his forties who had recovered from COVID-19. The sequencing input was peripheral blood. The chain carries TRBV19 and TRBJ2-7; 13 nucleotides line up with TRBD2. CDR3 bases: TGTGCCAGTAGTCCCTTGGGACTAGCGGGGTCCTACGAGCAGTACTTC. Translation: CASSPLGLAGSYEQYF.